This T cell receptor beta chain emerged from a study of shared clonotypes between healthy human individuals. On the study more broadly: Participating donors consisted of a couple of women and three men aged 18 to 49. Three plates each covered CD4 naive and memory; CD8 naive two, CD8 memory one.

Broader study findings: Estimated richness was generally greater in naive than memory subsets.

Healthy HIV-negative adults with no recent acute infections or vaccinations were recruited as donors. Regarding this clone: Antigen specificity is unknown.

Some clones are missing from TCRdb's copy, which holds only in-frame ones; the method was immunoSEQ multiplex PCR. The data contain around 340,000 clones, roughly 80% of them singletons. CDR1 and CDR2 (germline): DFQATT, SNEGSKA (reference sequence). Trimming shortened V by 3 bases and J by 6 bases, and 9 bases separated the two germline ends. The CDR3 totals 11 residues. Sequencing was performed on memory CD4+ T cells sorted from blood. As for subset: CD45RA-negative fraction. The clonotype comes from a man between 25 and 39 years old in good health. V usage is TRBV20-1 and J usage is TRBJ2-7; no definite D call. The chain's CDR3 is CSASRLGEQYF. DNA for the CDR3: TGCAGTGCTAGCAGGTTGGGCGAGCAGTACTTC.